This T cell receptor beta chain appears in the sequencing data of a study of T-cell memory formation after mild COVID-19. Turning to the study itself: TCR clusters largely stayed donor specific.

Regarding this clonotype: The antigen remains unidentified.

Findings of the study overall: CM and EM subsets held most contracting CD4+ clones; EMRA held CD8+ ones. Clones contracting across day 15 to 85 had a balanced CD4/CD8 profile; later expanding clones leaned CD4+.

5'RACE, which relied on constant-segment primers, yielded TCR alpha and TCR beta cDNA libraries carrying sample barcodes and UMIs. MiXCR, applied by TCRdb to the 5' RACE reads, yields one record per CDR3 protein. The data contain about 340,000 distinct CDR3 sequences, less than 25% of them singletons. J was trimmed by 10 bases and V by 1 base; bases with no gene match: 4. The CDR3 is made up of 14 amino acids. Germline CDR1 SGHTA, CDR2 FQGNSA. The sample taken for sequencing was PBMCs or a T cell subset sorted from them (not recorded which). The chain joins TRBV7-2 to TRBJ1-6, with TRBD1 matching 7 bases. This TCR derives from a man between 18 and 35 years old who had mild COVID-19 (a few samples of this study predate the infection). Cell type and time point are not known. In DNA form, the CDR3 reads TGTGCCAGCAGCTTAGTGGGACAGTTGTCACCCCTCCACTTT. The encoded protein is CASSLVGQLSPLHF.